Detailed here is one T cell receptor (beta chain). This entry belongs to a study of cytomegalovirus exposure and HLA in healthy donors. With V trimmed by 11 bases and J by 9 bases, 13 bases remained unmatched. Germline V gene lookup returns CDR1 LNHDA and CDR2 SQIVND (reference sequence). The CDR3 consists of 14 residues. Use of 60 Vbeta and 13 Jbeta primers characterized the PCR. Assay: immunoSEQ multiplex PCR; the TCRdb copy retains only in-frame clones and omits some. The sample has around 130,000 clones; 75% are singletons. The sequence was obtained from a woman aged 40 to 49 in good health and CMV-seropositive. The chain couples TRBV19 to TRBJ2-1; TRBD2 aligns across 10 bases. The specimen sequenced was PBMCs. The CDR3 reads CAASGSGRASEQFF. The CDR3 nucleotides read TGTGCCGCGAGTGGCAGCGGGAGGGCGAGTGAGCAGTTCTTC.